This T cell receptor beta chain was sequenced for a study of post-analysis software for immune sequencing data. Study details: Multiple sclerosis in the patients followed relapsing-remitting, secondary progressive and progressive-relapsing courses.

Concerning this clonotype: The antigen is undetermined.

Overall study findings and caveats: People with multiple sclerosis had a significantly lower normalized Chao1 diversity than controls did. The authors found that F measure strongly co-clustered same-batch samples. When patients were compared with controls, about 5 TRBV segments were more frequent, TRBV5-6, TRBV5-1 and TRBV20-1 among them.

Losses at the gene ends were 6 bases for V and 1 base for J; bases not matched to a gene: 2. From germline, CDR1 is MNHEY and CDR2 SVGAGI. The CDR3 consists of 14 residues. The library was made from cDNA and included unique molecular identifiers. TCRdb re-called the PCR reads through MiXCR, storing one row per CDR3 protein. Here the sample spans roughly 200,000 distinct CDR3 sequences, approximately 29% being singletons. The chain couples TRBV6-5 to TRBJ1-1, with 10 bases fitting TRBD1. Sequencing was carried out using blood. The sequence derives from a girl aged 2-17 years with multiple sclerosis. The CDR3 protein is CASRTGGSNTEAFF. The DNA of the CDR3 is TGTGCCAGCAGGACAGGGGGCTCGAACACTGAAGCTTTCTTT.